Reported below is one TCR beta chain. Antigen specificity is unknown. Profiled with immunoSEQ multiplex PCR; TCRdb holds only in-frame clones, not every one. The sample holds around 370,000 clones; about 90% are singletons and the top ten take 3.5% to 4.5%. The sample is drawn from a study of Ad26.COV2.S vaccination and SARS-CoV-2 variants. CDR1 is SGHDT and CDR2 is YYEEEE in the germline V gene. V was clipped by 4 bases and J by 6 bases, with 26 bases between them. This CDR3 spans 17 amino acids. General study findings and limits: Post-vaccination breadth of spike-specific CD8+ and CD4+ T cell responses was reportedly substantial.

The sequencing here drew on peripheral blood, taken after recovery from COVID-19. This receptor was obtained from a human donor who had recovered from COVID-19. The chain employs TRBV5-6 and TRBJ2-7, with D perhaps matching TRBD1 (5 bases). DNA of the CDR3: TGTGCCAGCAGCCCAACCCGGAGACAGACAACTCAGGTCGAGCAGTACTTC. It encodes CASSPTRRQTTQVEQYF.